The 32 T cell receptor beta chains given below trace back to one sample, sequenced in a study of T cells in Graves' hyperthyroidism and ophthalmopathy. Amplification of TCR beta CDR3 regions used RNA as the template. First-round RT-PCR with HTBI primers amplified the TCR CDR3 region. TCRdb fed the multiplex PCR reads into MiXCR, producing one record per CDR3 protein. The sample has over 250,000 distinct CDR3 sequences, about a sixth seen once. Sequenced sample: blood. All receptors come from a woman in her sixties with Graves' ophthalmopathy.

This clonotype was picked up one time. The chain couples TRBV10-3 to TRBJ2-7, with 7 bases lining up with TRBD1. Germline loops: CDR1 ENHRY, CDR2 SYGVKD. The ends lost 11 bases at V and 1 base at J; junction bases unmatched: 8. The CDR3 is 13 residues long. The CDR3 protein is CAVGTVQSYEQYF. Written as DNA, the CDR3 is TGTGCCGTCGGGACAGTTCAATCCTACGAGCAGTACTTC.

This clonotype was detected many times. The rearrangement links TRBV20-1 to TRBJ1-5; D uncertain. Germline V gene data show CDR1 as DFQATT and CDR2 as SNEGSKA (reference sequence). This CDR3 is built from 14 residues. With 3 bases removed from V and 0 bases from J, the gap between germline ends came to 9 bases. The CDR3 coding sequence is TGCAGTGCTAGGCTCCGGGGTAGCAATCAGCCCCAGCATTTT. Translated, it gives CSARLRGSNQPQHF.

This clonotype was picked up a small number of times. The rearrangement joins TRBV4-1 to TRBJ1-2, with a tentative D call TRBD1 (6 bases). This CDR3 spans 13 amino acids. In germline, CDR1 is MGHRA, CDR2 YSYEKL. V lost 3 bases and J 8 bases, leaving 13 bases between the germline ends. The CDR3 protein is CASSHPQGTGYTF. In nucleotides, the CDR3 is TGCGCCAGCAGCCACCCCCAGGGGACCGGCTACACCTTC.

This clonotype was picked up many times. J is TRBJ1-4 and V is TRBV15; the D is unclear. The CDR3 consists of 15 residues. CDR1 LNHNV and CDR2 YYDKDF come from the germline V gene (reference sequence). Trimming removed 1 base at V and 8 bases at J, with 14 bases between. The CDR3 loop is CATSRAKGGSEKLFF. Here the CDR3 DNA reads TGTGCCACCAGCAGAGCTAAGGGAGGATCCGAAAAACTGTTTTTT.

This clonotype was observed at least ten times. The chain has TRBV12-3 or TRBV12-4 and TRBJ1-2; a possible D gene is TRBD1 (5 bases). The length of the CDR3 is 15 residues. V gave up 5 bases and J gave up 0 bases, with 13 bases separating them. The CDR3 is CASSRRDGANYGYTF. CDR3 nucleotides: TGTGCCAGCAGTCGCCGGGACGGTGCTAACTATGGCTACACCTTC.

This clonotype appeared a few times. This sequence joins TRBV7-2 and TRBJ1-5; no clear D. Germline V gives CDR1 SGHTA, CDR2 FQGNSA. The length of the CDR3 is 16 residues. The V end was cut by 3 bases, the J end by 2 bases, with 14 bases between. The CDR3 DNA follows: TGTGCCAGCAGCTTCGGGGTGGGGAAGGGCAATCAGCCCCAGCATTTT. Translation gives CASSFGVGKGNQPQHF.

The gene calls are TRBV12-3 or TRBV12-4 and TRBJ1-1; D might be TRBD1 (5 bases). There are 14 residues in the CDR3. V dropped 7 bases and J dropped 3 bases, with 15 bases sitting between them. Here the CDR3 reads CASTYDRRYTEAFF. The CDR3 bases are TGTGCCAGCACCTACGACAGAAGGTACACTGAAGCTTTCTTT.

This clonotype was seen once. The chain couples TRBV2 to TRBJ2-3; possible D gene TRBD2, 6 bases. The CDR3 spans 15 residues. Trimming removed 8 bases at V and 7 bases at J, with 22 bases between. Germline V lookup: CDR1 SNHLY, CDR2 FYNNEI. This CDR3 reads CASRLIRRGGNTQYF. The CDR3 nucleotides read TGTGCCAGCCGCCTAATCCGACGGGGAGGAAATACGCAGTATTTT. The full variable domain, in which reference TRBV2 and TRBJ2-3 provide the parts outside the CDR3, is EPEVTQTPSHQVTQMGQEVILRCVPISNHLYFYWYRQILGQKVEFLVSFYNNEISEKSEIFDDQFSVERPDGSNFTLKIRSTKLEDSAMYFCASRLIRRGGNTQYFGPGTRLTVL.

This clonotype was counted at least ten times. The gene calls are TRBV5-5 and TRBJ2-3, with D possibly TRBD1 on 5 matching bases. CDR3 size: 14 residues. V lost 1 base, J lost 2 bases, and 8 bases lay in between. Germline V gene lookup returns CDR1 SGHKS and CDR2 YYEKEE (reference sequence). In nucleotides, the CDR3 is TGTGCCAGCAGCTTGCAGGGCTCCACAGATACGCAGTATTTT. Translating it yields CASSLQGSTDTQYF.

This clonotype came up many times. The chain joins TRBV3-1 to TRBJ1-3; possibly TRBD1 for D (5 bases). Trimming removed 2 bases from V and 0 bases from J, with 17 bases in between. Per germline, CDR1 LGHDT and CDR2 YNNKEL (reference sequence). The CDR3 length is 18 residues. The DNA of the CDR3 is TGTGCCAGCAGCCAAAAAGACCCGGGGACGTACTCTGGAAACACCATATATTTT. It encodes CASSQKDPGTYSGNTIYF.

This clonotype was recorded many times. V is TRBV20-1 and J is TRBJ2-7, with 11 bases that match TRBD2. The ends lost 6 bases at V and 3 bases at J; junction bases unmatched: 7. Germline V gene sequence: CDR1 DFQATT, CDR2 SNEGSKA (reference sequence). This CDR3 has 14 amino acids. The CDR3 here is CSALSGGASYEQYF. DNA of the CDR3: TGCAGTGCCCTTAGCGGGGGGGCAAGCTACGAGCAGTACTTC.

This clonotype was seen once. DNA for the CDR3: TGTGCCAGCAGCCCAGGGAGCGGGGGTGGGGCCAACGTCCTGACTTTC. It specifies CASSPGSGGGANVLTF. The rearrangement uses TRBV7-2 and TRBJ2-6; 8 bases match TRBD2. This CDR3 is built from 16 residues. With 5 bases clipped from V and 3 bases from J, the junction kept 6 bases outside the gene matches. The germline CDR1 and CDR2 sequences are SGHTA and FQGNSA. Drawing the rest from reference TRBV7-2 and TRBJ2-6, the complete variable domain is GAGVSQSPSNKVTEKGKDVELRCDPISGHTALYWYRQSLGQGLEFLIYFQGNSAPDKSGLPSDRFSAERTGGSVSTLTIQRTQQEDSAVYLCASSPGSGGGANVLTFGAGSRLTVL.

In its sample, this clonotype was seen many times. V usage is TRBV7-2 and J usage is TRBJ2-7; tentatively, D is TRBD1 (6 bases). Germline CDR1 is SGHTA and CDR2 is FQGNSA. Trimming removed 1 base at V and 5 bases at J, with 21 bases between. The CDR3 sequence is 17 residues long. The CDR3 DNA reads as TGTGCCAGCAGCTTAGAAGCCTGGACGCAGGGGTCGCACGAGCAGTACTTC. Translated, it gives CASSLEAWTQGSHEQYF. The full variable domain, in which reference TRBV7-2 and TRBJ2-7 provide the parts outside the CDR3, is GAGVSQSPSNKVTEKGKDVELRCDPISGHTALYWYRQSLGQGLEFLIYFQGNSAPDKSGLPSDRFSAERTGGSVSTLTIQRTQQEDSAVYLCASSLEAWTQGSHEQYFGPGTRLTVT.

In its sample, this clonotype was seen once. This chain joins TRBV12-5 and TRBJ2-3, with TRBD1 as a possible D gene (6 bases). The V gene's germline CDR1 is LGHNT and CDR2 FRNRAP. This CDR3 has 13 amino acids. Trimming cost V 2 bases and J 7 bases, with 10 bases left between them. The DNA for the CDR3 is TGTGCTAGTGGTTTGTCCGGGACAAATACGCAGTATTTT. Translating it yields CASGLSGTNTQYF.

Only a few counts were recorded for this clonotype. Written as DNA, the CDR3 is TGTGCCAGCAGATACGACAGGGGGCGCACTGAAGCTTTCTTT. As protein: CASRYDRGRTEAFF. The gene calls are TRBV2 and TRBJ1-1, with TRBD1 identical over 10 bases. This CDR3 spans 14 amino acids. Germline V CDR1 and CDR2: SNHLY, FYNNEI. The junction had 5 bases not matched to a gene; V was cut back by 6 bases and J by 4 bases.

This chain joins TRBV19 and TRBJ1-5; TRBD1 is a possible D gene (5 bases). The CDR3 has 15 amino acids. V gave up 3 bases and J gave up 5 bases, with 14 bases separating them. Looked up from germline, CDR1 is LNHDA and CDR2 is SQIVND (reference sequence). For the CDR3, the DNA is TGTGCCAGTAGTATTATGGGGCTAACAGATCAGCCCCAGCATTTT. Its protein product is CASSIMGLTDQPQHF.

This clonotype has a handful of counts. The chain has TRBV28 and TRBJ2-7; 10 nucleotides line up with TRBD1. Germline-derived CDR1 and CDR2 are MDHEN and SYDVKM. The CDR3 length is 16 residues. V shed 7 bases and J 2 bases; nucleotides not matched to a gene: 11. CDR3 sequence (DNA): TGTGCCAGCACCAGTTTAGGGACAGGGGTCCCCTACGAGCAGTACTTC. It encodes CASTSLGTGVPYEQYF.

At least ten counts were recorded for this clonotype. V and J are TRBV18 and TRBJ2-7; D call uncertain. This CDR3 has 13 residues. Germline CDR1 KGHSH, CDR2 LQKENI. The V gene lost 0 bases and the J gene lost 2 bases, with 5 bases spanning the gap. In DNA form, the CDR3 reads TGTGCCAGCTCACCACCTAGCACCTACGAGCAGTACTTC. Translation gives CASSPPSTYEQYF.

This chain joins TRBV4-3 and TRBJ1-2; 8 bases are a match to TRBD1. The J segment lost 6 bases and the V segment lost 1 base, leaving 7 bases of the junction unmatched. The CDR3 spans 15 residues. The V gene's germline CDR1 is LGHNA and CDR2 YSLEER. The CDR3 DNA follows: TGCGCCAGCAGCCAAGTTGGGACAGGCGGCCATGGCTACACCTTC. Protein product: CASSQVGTGGHGYTF.

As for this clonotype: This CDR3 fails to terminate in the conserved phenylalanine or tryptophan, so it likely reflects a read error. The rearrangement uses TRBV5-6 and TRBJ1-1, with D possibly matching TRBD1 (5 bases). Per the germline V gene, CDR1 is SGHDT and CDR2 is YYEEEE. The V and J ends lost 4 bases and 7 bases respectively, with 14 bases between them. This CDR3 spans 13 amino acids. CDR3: CASSHQATVEAFL. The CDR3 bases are TGTGCCAGCAGCCACCAAGCGACAGTTGAAGCTTTCCTT.

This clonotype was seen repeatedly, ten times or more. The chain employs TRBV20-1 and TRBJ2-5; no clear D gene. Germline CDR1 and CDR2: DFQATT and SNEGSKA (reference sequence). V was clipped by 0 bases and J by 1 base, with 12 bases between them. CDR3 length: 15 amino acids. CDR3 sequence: CSARDMTSSQETQYF. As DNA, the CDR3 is TGCAGTGCTAGAGATATGACATCATCCCAAGAGACCCAGTACTTC.

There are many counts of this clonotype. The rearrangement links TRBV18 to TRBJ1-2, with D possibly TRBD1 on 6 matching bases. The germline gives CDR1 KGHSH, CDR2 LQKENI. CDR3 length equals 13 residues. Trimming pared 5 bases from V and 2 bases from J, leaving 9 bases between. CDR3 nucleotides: TGTGCCAGCTCAGCAGGACAGAACTATGGCTACACCTTC. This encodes CASSAGQNYGYTF.

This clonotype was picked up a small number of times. CDR3: CATRDRGSWPQHF. The CDR3 DNA follows: TGTGCCACTCGGGACAGAGGCTCGTGGCCCCAGCATTTT. The chain uses TRBV19 and TRBJ1-5; 7 positions match TRBD1. The CDR3 runs to 13 residues. The ends lost 10 bases at V and 9 bases at J; junction bases unmatched: 12. Looked up from germline, CDR1 is LNHDA and CDR2 is SQIVND (reference sequence). The variable domain in full, with the rest retrieved from reference TRBV19 and TRBJ1-5, is DGGITQSPKYLFRKEGQNVTLSCEQNLNHDAMYWYRQDPGQGLRLIYYSQIVNDFQKGDIAEGYSVSREKKESFPLTVTSAQKNPTAFYLCATRDRGSWPQHFGDGTRLSIL.

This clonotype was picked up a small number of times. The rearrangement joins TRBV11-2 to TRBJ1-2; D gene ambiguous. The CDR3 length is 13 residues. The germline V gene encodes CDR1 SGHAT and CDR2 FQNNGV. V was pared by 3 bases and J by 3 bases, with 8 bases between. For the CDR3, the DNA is TGTGCCAGCAGCTTGAGTGGGGACTATGGCTACACCTTC. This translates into CASSLSGDYGYTF.

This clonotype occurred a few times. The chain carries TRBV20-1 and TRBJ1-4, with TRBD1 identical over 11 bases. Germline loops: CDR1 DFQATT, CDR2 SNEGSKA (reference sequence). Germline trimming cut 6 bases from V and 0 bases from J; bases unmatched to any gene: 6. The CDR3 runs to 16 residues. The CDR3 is CSALGTGGATNEKLFF. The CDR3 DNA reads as TGCAGTGCCCTGGGGACAGGGGGTGCAACTAATGAAAAACTGTTTTTT.

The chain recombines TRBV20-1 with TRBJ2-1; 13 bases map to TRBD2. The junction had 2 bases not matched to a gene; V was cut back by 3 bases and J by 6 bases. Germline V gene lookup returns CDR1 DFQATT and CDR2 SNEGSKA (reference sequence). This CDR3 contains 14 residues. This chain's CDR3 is CSASTSGGANEQFF. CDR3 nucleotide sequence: TGCAGTGCTAGCACTAGCGGGGGGGCCAATGAGCAGTTCTTC.

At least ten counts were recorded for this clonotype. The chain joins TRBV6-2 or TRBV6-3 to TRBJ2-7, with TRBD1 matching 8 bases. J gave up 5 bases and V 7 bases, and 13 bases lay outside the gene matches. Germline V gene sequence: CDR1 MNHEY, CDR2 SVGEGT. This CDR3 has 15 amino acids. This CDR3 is CASIEINRGRHEQYF. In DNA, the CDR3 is TGTGCCAGCATCGAAATAAACAGGGGGAGACACGAGCAGTACTTC.

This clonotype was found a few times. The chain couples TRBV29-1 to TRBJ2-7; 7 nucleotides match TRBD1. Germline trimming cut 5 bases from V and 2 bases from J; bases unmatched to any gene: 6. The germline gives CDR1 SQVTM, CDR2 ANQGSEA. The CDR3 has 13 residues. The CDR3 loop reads CSVRTGITYEQYF. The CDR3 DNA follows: TGCAGCGTTCGGACAGGCATCACCTACGAGCAGTACTTC.

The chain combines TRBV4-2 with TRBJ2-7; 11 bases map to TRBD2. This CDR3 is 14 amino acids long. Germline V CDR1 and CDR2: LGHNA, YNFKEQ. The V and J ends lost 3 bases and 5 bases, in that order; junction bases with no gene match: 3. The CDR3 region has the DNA TGTGCCAGCAGCCAGCCTAGCGGGAGGAACGAGCAGTACTTC. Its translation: CASSQPSGRNEQYF.

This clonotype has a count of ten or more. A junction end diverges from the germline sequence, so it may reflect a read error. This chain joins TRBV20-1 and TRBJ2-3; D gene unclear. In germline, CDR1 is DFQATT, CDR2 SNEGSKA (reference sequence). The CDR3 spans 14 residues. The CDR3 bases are TGCAGTGCTGAGAAAAGGGTTCGCACAAATACGCAGTATTTT. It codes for CSAEKRVRTNTQYF.

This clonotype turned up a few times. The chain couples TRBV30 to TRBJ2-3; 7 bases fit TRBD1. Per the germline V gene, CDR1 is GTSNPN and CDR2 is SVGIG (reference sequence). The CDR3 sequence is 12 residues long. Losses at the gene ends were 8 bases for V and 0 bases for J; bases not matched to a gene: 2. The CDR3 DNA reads TGTGCCCGACAGGGAAGCACAGATACGCAGTATTTT. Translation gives CARQGSTDTQYF.

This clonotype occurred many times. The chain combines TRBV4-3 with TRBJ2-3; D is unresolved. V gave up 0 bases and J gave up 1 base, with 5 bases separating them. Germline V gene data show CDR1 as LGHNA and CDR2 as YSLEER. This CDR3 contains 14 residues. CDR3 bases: TGCGCCAGCAGCCAAGAAGTCCGCACAGATACGCAGTATTTT. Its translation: CASSQEVRTDTQYF.